This T cell receptor (beta chain) was retrieved from a study of technical replicates of blood from four donors. Only in-frame clones appear in the TCRdb table, and some are missing; sequencing was by immunoSEQ multiplex PCR. This sample has 65,000 to 85,000 clones, with 80% to 95% found just once. The CDR3 length is 13 residues. The chain couples TRBV21-1 to TRBJ2-7; TRBD2 is the table's D call, not checked against the DNA. TRBV21-1 is assigned pseudogene status. The material sequenced was T cells isolated from PBMCs. This TCR derives from a human donor in good health. Here the CDR3 reads CASVPRSSYEQYF. For the CDR3, the DNA is TGTGCCAGCGTGCCACGGAGCTCCTACGAGCAGTACTTC.